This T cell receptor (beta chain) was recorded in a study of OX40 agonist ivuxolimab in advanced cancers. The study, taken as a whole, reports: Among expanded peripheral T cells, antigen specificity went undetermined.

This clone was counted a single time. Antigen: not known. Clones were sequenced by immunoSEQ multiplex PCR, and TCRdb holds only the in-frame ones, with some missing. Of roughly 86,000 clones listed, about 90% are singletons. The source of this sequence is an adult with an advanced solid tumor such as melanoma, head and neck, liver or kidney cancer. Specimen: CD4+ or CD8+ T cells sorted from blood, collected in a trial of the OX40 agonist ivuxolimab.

The chain's CDR3 is CASSYDRAAQYF. CDR3 sequence (DNA): TGTGCCAGCAGTTACGACAGGGCCGCGCAGTATTTT. The chain joins TRBV6-6 to TRBJ2-3; 7 bases are shared with TRBD1. With 2 bases clipped from V and 10 bases from J, the junction kept 3 bases outside the gene matches. Germline V gene sequence: CDR1 MNHNY, CDR2 SVGAGI (reference sequence). The CDR3 is made up of 12 amino acids.